The entry that follows covers one TCR beta chain sequence. Its antigen is unknown. Time point indicated: patch test 1, 2 weeks after DPC sensitization. Documented treatment: therapeutic diphenylcyclopropenone sensitization with weekly scalp DPC. This sample was included in a study of human T cells and chemical hapten exposure. Whole-study results and caveats: With patch test score, the counts of PT1 expanded TCRs showed a positive correlation. DPC sensitization left the count of TCRs above 1 in 1000 unchanged.

The library gave individual cDNA molecules unique molecular identifiers. TCRdb fed the RACE reads into MiXCR, producing one record per CDR3 protein. The sample records roughly 98,000 distinct CDR3 sequences, about an eighth being singletons. The specimen comprised whole blood, sampled in connection with sensitization to the hapten diphenylcyclopropenone (DPC). The TCR sequence derives from a woman aged 40 to 49 with alopecia areata. Some clones in this sample may be carry-over from other donors' samples.

CDR3 region: CASSPSDRRHQPQHF. DNA of the CDR3: TGCGCCAGCAGCCCCTCGGACAGGAGGCATCAGCCCCAGCATTTT. This rearrangement joins TRBV5-1 to TRBJ1-5; 7 positions agree with TRBD1. The length of the CDR3 is 15 residues. Germline lookup yields CDR1 SGHRS and CDR2 YFSETQ. The V and J ends lost 4 bases and 5 bases, in that order; junction bases with no gene match: 9.